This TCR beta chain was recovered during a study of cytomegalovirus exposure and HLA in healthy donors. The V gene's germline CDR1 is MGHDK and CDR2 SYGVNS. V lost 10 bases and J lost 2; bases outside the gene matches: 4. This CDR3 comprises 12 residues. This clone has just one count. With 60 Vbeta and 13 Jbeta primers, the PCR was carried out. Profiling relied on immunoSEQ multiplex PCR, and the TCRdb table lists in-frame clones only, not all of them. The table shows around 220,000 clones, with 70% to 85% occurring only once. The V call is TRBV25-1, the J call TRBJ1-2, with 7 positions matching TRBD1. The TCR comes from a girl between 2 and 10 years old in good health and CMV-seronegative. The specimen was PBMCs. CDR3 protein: CATETGNYGYTF. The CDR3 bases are TGTGCCACCGAGACAGGGAACTATGGCTACACCTTC.